Given below is one TCR beta chain in context. This record belongs to a study of blood T cell repertoires in COVID-19. The germline V and J ends were trimmed by 4 bases and 9 bases, with 19 bases remaining between them. Germline CDR1 is SEHNR and CDR2 is FQNEAQ (reference sequence). The CDR3 contains 15 residues. Repertoires were generated with immunoSEQ multiplex PCR, while TCRdb's copy carries only in-frame clones and drops some. The sample has under 350,000 clones; around 88% are singletons. The sequenced sample was peripheral blood. This clonotype originated in a man aged 40-55 years with acute or convalescent COVID-19. The chain is built from TRBV7-9 and TRBJ2-1, with a weak D call TRBD1 (7 bases). CDR3: CASSSPNRQGGEQFF. The CDR3 DNA sequence: TGTGCCAGCAGCTCACCCAATCGACAGGGAGGTGAGCAGTTCTTC.